The 20 T cell receptor beta chains listed next were all sequenced from one sample in a study of T cell responses to AZD1222 COVID-19 vaccine. Profiling relied on immunoSEQ multiplex PCR, and the TCRdb table lists in-frame clones only, not all of them. Of 75,000 to 90,000 clones in the sample, roughly 88% were seen once. The sample in question was peripheral blood, obtained 28 days after the second AZD1222 dose. The receptor set was obtained from an adult who received the AZD1222 COVID-19 vaccine.

This clone was seen once. The V call is TRBV7-2, the J call TRBJ2-2; 8 nucleotides agree with TRBD2. Per germline, CDR1 SGHTA and CDR2 FQGNSA. This CDR3 is 17 amino acids long. Trimming took 4 bases from V and 4 from J; bases not matched to a gene: 11. In nucleotides, the CDR3 is TGTGCCAGCAGCTCGAGAGCGGGAGTGTTGACCACCGGGGAGCTGTTTTTT. The encoded protein is CASSSRAGVLTTGELFF.

This chain links TRBV7-2 with TRBJ2-1; 8 nucleotides match TRBD2. The germline gives CDR1 SGHTA, CDR2 FQGNSA. Trimming removed 3 bases from V and 1 base from J; junction bases left unmatched: 11. CDR3 length: 18 residues. The CDR3, as DNA: TGTGCCAGCAGCTTCCCCACGTATAGCGGGGTGTCCTACAATGAGCAGTTCTTC. It is translated as CASSFPTYSGVSYNEQFF.

The chain uses TRBV5-1 and TRBJ1-1; D unclear. This CDR3 has 15 residues. The ends were cut back, 1 base at V and 2 bases at J, with 12 bases in the middle. Germline V gene sequence: CDR1 SGHRS, CDR2 YFSETQ. The chain's CDR3 is CASSLSPGRNTEAFF. The CDR3 coding sequence is TGCGCCAGCAGCTTGTCCCCCGGCCGCAACACTGAAGCTTTCTTT.

V is TRBV6-6 and J is TRBJ2-3; tentatively, D is TRBD1 or TRBD2 (6 bases each). Germline-derived CDR1 and CDR2 are MNHNY and SVGAGI (reference sequence). CDR3 length: 16 residues. V was clipped by 0 bases and J by 0 bases, with 10 bases between them. CDR3 region: CASSYSRGASTDTQYF. CDR3 nucleotide sequence: TGTGCCAGCAGTTACTCGAGGGGGGCTAGCACAGATACGCAGTATTTT.

The chain employs TRBV29-1 and TRBJ2-2; D remains unclear. CDR3 length: 12 amino acids. V was cut by 4 bases and J by 2 bases, with 5 bases left in between. CDR1 is SQVTM, CDR2 ANQGSEA, per germline. Here the CDR3 DNA reads TGCAGCGTTGGGGTAAACACCGGGGAGCTGTTTTTT. Protein product: CSVGVNTGELFF.

The genes are TRBV6-2 or TRBV6-3 and TRBJ2-7; 8 bases are shared with TRBD1. Trimming at V came to 6 bases and at J to 3 bases, leaving 10 bases not matched to a gene. Germline values: CDR1 MNHEY, CDR2 SVGEGT. The CDR3 runs to 15 residues. For the CDR3, the DNA is TGTGCCAGCAGGCCTCGGGGGACAGGCCACTACGAGCAGTACTTC. Residues: CASRPRGTGHYEQYF.

The chain couples TRBV10-2 to TRBJ2-3; the match to TRBD2 covers 7 bases. CDR1 WSHSY and CDR2 SAAADI come from the germline V gene. This CDR3 is 15 amino acids long. V gave up 0 bases and J gave up 4 bases; unmatched junction bases: 4. CDR3 loop: CASSESAGAPDTQYF. CDR3 nucleotides: TGCGCCAGCAGTGAGTCGGCGGGAGCCCCAGATACGCAGTATTTT.

The chain recombines TRBV6-5 with TRBJ2-7; D possibly corresponds to TRBD2 (5 bases). The germline V gene encodes CDR1 MNHEY and CDR2 SVGAGI. The V end lost 5 bases, the J end lost 3 bases, and 11 bases lay between the germline ends. The CDR3 consists of 13 residues. The CDR3 DNA is TGTGCCAGCAGTCCCGTACGGGGCTACGAGCAGTACTTC. It translates to CASSPVRGYEQYF.

The CDR3 coding sequence is TGCAGCGGGAGTCCCGGGACAGGGGGGACTGAAGCTTTCTTT. Protein: CSGSPGTGGTEAFF. The chain employs TRBV29-1 and TRBJ1-1; TRBD1 aligns across 11 bases. CDR1 is SQVTM, CDR2 ANQGSEA, per germline. The J segment lost 5 bases and the V segment lost 7 bases, leaving 9 bases of the junction unmatched. The CDR3 has 14 amino acids.

The chain uses TRBV20-1 and TRBJ2-7; D might be TRBD1 (5 bases). V was clipped by 6 bases and J by 4 bases, with 13 bases between them. The CDR3 has 12 residues. CDR1 is DFQATT, CDR2 SNEGSKA, per germline (reference sequence). CDR3 region: CSASGAGYEQYF. As DNA, the CDR3 is TGCAGTGCCAGTGGGGCTGGTTACGAGCAGTACTTC.

This clone was picked up one time. The chain uses TRBV5-8 and TRBJ2-7; 12 nucleotides agree with TRBD1. Germline V CDR1 and CDR2: SGHTS, YDEGEE. This CDR3 comprises 15 residues. The V and J ends lost 4 bases and 5 bases, in that order; junction bases with no gene match: 7. CDR3 DNA sequence: TGTGCCAGCAGCATGGGACAGGGGGCGCGGAACGAGCAGTACTTC. It is translated as CASSMGQGARNEQYF.

This clone is labeled medium-sized (0.01 to 0.1%). This chain connects TRBV6-4 to TRBJ2-1; 10 positions agree with TRBD1. CDR1 MRHNA and CDR2 SNTAGT come from the germline V gene. V shed 4 bases and J 3 bases; nucleotides not matched to a gene: 3. The CDR3 length is 15 residues. The CDR3 DNA reads TGTGCCAGCAGTGCCGGGACAGGGGACTACAATGAGCAGTTCTTC. As protein: CASSAGTGDYNEQFF.

The rearrangement uses TRBV9 and TRBJ1-2, with D possibly matching TRBD1 (5 bases). The CDR3 loop spans 14 amino acids. Trimming removed 0 bases at V and 5 bases at J, with 11 bases between. Looked up from germline, CDR1 is SGDLS and CDR2 is YYNGEE. The CDR3 here is CASSVARGDYGYTF. The CDR3 DNA is TGTGCCAGCAGCGTAGCTAGGGGCGATTATGGCTACACCTTC.

This chain links TRBV27 with TRBJ2-1, with 7 bases identical to TRBD1. The CDR3 consists of 13 residues. CDR1 is MNHEY, CDR2 SMNVEV, per germline (reference sequence). Trimming took 2 bases from V and 8 from J; bases not matched to a gene: 3. This CDR3 reads CASSLNRGDEQFF. For the CDR3, the DNA is TGTGCCAGCAGTTTAAACAGGGGCGATGAGCAGTTCTTC.

V is TRBV7-8 and J is TRBJ2-1, with 12 bases aligning to TRBD2. The germline V gene encodes CDR1 SGHVS and CDR2 FQNEAQ. Germline trimming cut 5 bases from V and 5 bases from J; bases unmatched to any gene: 4. This CDR3 is built from 15 residues. The CDR3 reads CASSQGLAGNNEQFF. The CDR3 nucleotides are TGTGCCAGCAGCCAAGGACTAGCGGGAAACAATGAGCAGTTCTTC.

For the CDR3, the DNA is TGTGCCAGCAGCCCGCGACAATACTACAATGAGCAGTTCTTC. Protein sequence: CASSPRQYYNEQFF. The V gene is TRBV7-2, the J gene TRBJ2-1, with D unclear. Germline-derived CDR1 and CDR2 are SGHTA and FQGNSA. The CDR3 length is 14 residues. The V and J ends lost 5 bases and 3 bases respectively, with 11 bases between them.

This chain connects TRBV27 to TRBJ2-1; 8 nucleotides agree with TRBD1. This CDR3 is 15 amino acids long. V lost 6 bases, J lost 2 bases, and 6 bases stayed unmatched. Germline CDR1 MNHEY, CDR2 SMNVEV (reference sequence). CDR3 sequence: CASRTTGGPYNEQFF. CDR3 nucleotides: TGTGCCAGCAGAACCACAGGGGGTCCCTACAATGAGCAGTTCTTC.

The chain joins TRBV27 to TRBJ1-5; no definite D call. V was trimmed by 3 bases and J by 0 bases, leaving 6 bases between them. From germline, CDR1 is MNHEY and CDR2 SMNVEV (reference sequence). The CDR3 has 14 residues. CDR3 DNA sequence: TGTGCCAGCAGTTTGCAGTATAGCAATCAGCCCCAGCATTTT. Its translation is CASSLQYSNQPQHF.

A single count supports this clone. The CDR3 protein is CASSSQGADTEAFF. CDR3 in DNA: TGTGCCAGCAGCTCCCAGGGGGCGGACACTGAAGCTTTCTTT. The chain employs TRBV7-3 and TRBJ1-1; TRBD1 aligns across 8 bases. Germline V gene data show CDR1 as SGHTA and CDR2 as FQGTGA. With V trimmed by 4 bases and J by 3 bases, 4 bases remained unmatched. The CDR3 runs to 14 residues.

This rearrangement joins TRBV10-1 to TRBJ1-2, with TRBD1 as a possible D gene (5 bases). This CDR3 is built from 14 residues. Germline CDR1 WNHNN, CDR2 SYGVQD (reference sequence). V lost 0 bases and J lost 14, with 19 bases in between. DNA of the CDR3: TGCGCCAGCAGTGAGTCGTCCGGGACGACGGCCTTTACCTTC. Translated: CASSESSGTTAFTF.